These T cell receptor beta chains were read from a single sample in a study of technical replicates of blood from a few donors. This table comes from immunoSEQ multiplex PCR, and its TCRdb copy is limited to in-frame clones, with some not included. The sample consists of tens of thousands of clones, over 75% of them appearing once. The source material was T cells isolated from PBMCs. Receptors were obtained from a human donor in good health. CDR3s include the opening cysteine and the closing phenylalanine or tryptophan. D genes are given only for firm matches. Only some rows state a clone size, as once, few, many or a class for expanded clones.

TGTGCCAGCAGCCACCCCGCTAGAGGGAAAGATACGCAGTATTTT,CASSHPARGKDTQYF,.,.,TRBJ2-3,TRBV14
TGTGCCAGCAGCTTACCCGGGACTAGCGGAGAGACCCAGTACTTC,CASSLPGTSGETQYF,.,TRBD2,TRBJ2-5,TRBV7-8
TGCGCCAGCAGCTCGGGCCGGGAACAAGAGACCCAGTACTTC,CASSSGREQETQYF,.,.,TRBJ2-5,TRBV5-1
TGCGCCAGCAGCCAAGACCTCCCCGGATACAGGGTTCGTGGCAAAAACATTCAGTACTTC,CASSQDLPGYRVRGKNIQYF,.,.,TRBJ2-4,TRBV4-1
TGTGCCAGCAGCAGGGGGAATGAGCAGTTCTTC,CASSRGNEQFF,.,.,TRBJ2-1,TRBV14
TGTGCCAGCAGCATCCCACAGGTGACTTATGGCTACACCTTC,CASSIPQVTYGYTF,.,.,TRBJ1-2,TRBV7-6
TGTGCCAGCAGCGGTACAGGGACTGAAAAACTGTTTTTT,CASSGTGTEKLFF,.,.,TRBJ1-4,TRBV9
TGTGCCAGCAGTGACCGGGAGGCGAGCACAGATACGCAGTATTTT,CASSDREASTDTQYF,.,TRBD2,TRBJ2-3,TRBV6-4
TGTGCCAGCAGGGCCCCAGGGGGCCCGTACAATGAGCAGTTCTTC,CASRAPGGPYNEQFF,once,TRBD1,TRBJ2-1,TRBV28
TGTGCCAGCAATGTGAGGGGGGGCCCCAATGAGCAGTTCTTC,CASNVRGGPNEQFF,.,.,TRBJ2-1,TRBV2
TGTGCCAGCACGCTAATAGCGGGAGGTGACAATGAGCAGTTCTTC,CASTLIAGGDNEQFF,.,TRBD2,TRBJ2-1,TRBV7-9
TGTGCCAGCAGCTTATTCCCGGGGGGGATGGAGACCCAGTACTTC,CASSLFPGGMETQYF,.,TRBD2,TRBJ2-5,TRBV7-9
TGCGCCAGCAGCGCAGACTATAACCGAGGCACAGATACGCAGTATTTT,CASSADYNRGTDTQYF,.,.,TRBJ2-3,TRBV5-1
TGCAGTGCGCGACAGGGAGAGACCCAGTACTTC,CSARQGETQYF,.,TRBD1,TRBJ2-5,TRBV20-1
TGTGCCAGCAGTTACTCGCGGGGATGGAACACTGAAGCTTTCTTT,CASSYSRGWNTEAFF,.,.,TRBJ1-1,TRBV6-6
TGTGCCATCAAGCCTAGCGGGAGCGCAGATACGCAGTATTTT,CAIKPSGSADTQYF,once,TRBD2,TRBJ2-3,TRBV10-3
TGTGCCAGCTCACCTCTGGGGACTAGAGATTCCGGGGAGCTGTTTTTT,CASSPLGTRDSGELFF,.,TRBD2,TRBJ2-2,TRBV18
TGTGCCAGCACCCTCTGGACAGGAAACAATGAGCAGTTCTTC,CASTLWTGNNEQFF,.,TRBD1,TRBJ2-1,TRBV27
TGTGCCAGCAGTTCGAGCGGGAGGGCTGACACAGATACGCAGTATTTT,CASSSSGRADTDTQYF,.,TRBD2,TRBJ2-3,TRBV27
TGCGCCAGCAGCCAACTCTACCACAGGACGAAAGAGACCCAGTACTTC,CASSQLYHRTKETQYF,.,.,TRBJ2-5,TRBV4-1
TGTGCCAGCAGATCCCCAGCGTGGAGTCTTCTCACTGAAGCTTTCTTT,CASRSPAWSLLTEAFF,.,.,TRBJ1-1,TRBV28
TGCGCCAGCAGCCGACAGGGTTTAATCCCCTGGAATGAAAAACTGTTTTTT,CASSRQGLIPWNEKLFF,.,TRBD1,TRBJ1-4,TRBV4-1
TGTGCCAGCAGCCGACAGGGGGTGGTTCAGCCCCAGCATTTT,CASSRQGVVQPQHF,.,TRBD1,TRBJ1-5,TRBV28
TGTGCCAGCGCCGGGGAGACCCAGTACTTC,CASAGETQYF,.,.,TRBJ2-5,TRBV25-1
TGTGCCAGCAGCCGTCGAGGAGAGGATGAGCAGTTCTTC,CASSRRGEDEQFF,.,.,TRBJ2-1,TRBV4-2
TGCGCCAGCAGCTTGGAAACAGACTCACCCCTCCACTTT,CASSLETDSPLHF,few,.,TRBJ1-6,TRBV5-1
TGTGCCAGCTCACCACTGAAAGGACAGGGTCTCCACGAGCAGTACTTC,CASSPLKGQGLHEQYF,.,TRBD1,TRBJ2-7,TRBV18
TGCAGTGCTAGAGGAGCCCAGTACTTC,CSARGAQYF,.,.,TRBJ2-5,TRBV20-1
TGTGCCAGCAGCTTAGCGGGAGGCCAAGAGACCCAGTACTTC,CASSLAGGQETQYF,once,.,TRBJ2-5,TRBV7-9
TGTGCCAGCAGTGATAAGGGGAAACTCAGAGGAAACACCATATATTTT,CASSDKGKLRGNTIYF,.,.,TRBJ1-3,TRBV25-1
TGTGCCAGCAGCGCTACAGGAGCAGCTTTCTTT,CASSATGAAFF,.,.,TRBJ1-1,TRBV7-9
TGTGCCAGTAGTATCTATGCGGGAGGTCTATCGGGTGAGCAGTTCTTC,CASSIYAGGLSGEQFF,.,TRBD2,TRBJ2-1,TRBV19